This TCR beta chain was identified in a study of identical twins. General observations from the study: The study found that models underestimated out-of-frame TCR alpha sharing in monozygotic twins. In drawing conclusions, the study used cross-sectional statistical analysis and did not follow the same donors.

V shed 4 bases and J 0 bases; nucleotides not matched to a gene: 12. CDR3 length: 19 residues. Germline V CDR1 and CDR2: SGHAT, FQNNGV. A universal primer site arose from template switching, and cDNA bore unique molecular identifiers. TCRdb itself ran the 5' RACE reads through MiXCR, one entry per CDR3 protein. Altogether under 450,000 distinct CDR3 sequences are present, less than 20% being singletons, with the ten largest covering about 12%. Comment on this clonotype: The antigen is unknown.

Sequencing used naive T cells sorted from blood. The chain joins TRBV11-2 to TRBJ2-1, with TRBD2 matching 10 bases. This clonotype was obtained from a man aged 50-59 years in good health. The CDR3: CASSYRRGLARSSYNEQFF. The CDR3 DNA reads TGTGCCAGCAGCTATCGACGGGGACTAGCGCGTAGCTCCTACAATGAGCAGTTCTTC.